These 14 T cell receptor beta chains were sequenced from one sample in a study of CD4 T cells in relation to SARS-CoV-2 and coronaviruses (dated by TCRdb to the early 2020s). Library preparation was by the immunoSEQ multiplex PCR assay. The source is immuneACCESS, and TCRdb retained only in-frame sequences with V and J called. Part of the clones is not carried over; for the studies checked, unresolved V genes explain less than half of this, and the remainder is unexplained. Recorded for this sample are approximately 60,000 clones; about 91% of them occurred a single time. The ten largest clones add up to 0.4% of the sample. The sequenced material came from naive CD4+ T cells from PBMCs. The cell subset or site label on this specimen signifies: naive CD4+ T cells isolated by negative enrichment. These receptors all stem from an adult with COVID-19.

CDR3 DNA sequence: TGTGCCAGTAGTGCGGGACTAGCGGGAGCGGGACAAGAGACCCAGTACTTC. Translating it yields CASSAGLAGAGQETQYF. This rearrangement joins TRBV19 to TRBJ2-5, with TRBD2 identical over 14 bases. CDR1 is LNHDA, CDR2 SQIVND, per germline (reference sequence). After removal of 5 bases from V and 2 bases from J, the junction contained 7 bases not matched to a gene. This CDR3 has 17 amino acids.

The rearrangement uses TRBV4-1 and TRBJ1-4, with 7 nucleotides matching TRBD1. In germline, CDR1 is MGHRA, CDR2 YSYEKL. V dropped 4 bases and J dropped 4; count of bases not matched to a gene: 9. This CDR3 is 16 amino acids long. CDR3 DNA sequence: TGCGCCAGCAGCCTTATCACAGGGGCGGATAATGAAAAACTGTTTTTT. This translates into CASSLITGADNEKLFF.

The chain combines TRBV18 with TRBJ1-2; possibly TRBD1 for D (6 bases). From germline, CDR1 is KGHSH and CDR2 LQKENI. The CDR3 has 14 residues. Trimming took 2 bases from V and 0 from J, leaving 7 bases between them. In DNA form, the CDR3 reads TGTGCCAGCTCACCAGGACAGACTAACTATGGCTACACCTTC. Translated: CASSPGQTNYGYTF.

The V call is TRBV5-1, the J call TRBJ1-1; D unclear. The CDR3 sequence is 15 residues long. The germline V gene has CDR1 SGHRS and CDR2 YFSETQ. The V end lost 0 bases, the J end lost 4 bases, and 13 bases lay between the germline ends. The CDR3 nucleotides are TGCGCCAGCAGCTTGGGGGCAGGCTTGCCCACTGAAGCTTTCTTT. Translated, it gives CASSLGAGLPTEAFF.

V gene TRBV6-2 or TRBV6-3 combines with J gene TRBJ2-1; 12 nucleotides agree with TRBD2. The CDR3 is made up of 16 amino acids. V trimming: 5 bases; J trimming: 2 bases; junction bases outside the gene matches: 4. CDR1 and CDR2 from the germline V gene are MNHEY and SVGEGT. CDR3: CASSTRLAGAYNEQFF. Written as DNA, the CDR3 is TGTGCCAGCAGTACACGACTAGCGGGAGCCTACAATGAGCAGTTCTTC.

The V gene is TRBV4-3, the J gene TRBJ2-1; 7 bases are shared with TRBD1. V was pared by 4 bases and J by 10 bases, with 7 bases of the junction left unmatched. Germline lookup yields CDR1 LGHNA and CDR2 YSLEER. This CDR3 has 13 amino acids. The CDR3 loop is CASSRARGLEQFF. CDR3 in DNA: TGCGCCAGCAGCCGGGCGAGGGGGCTAGAGCAGTTCTTC.

The rearrangement joins TRBV7-2 to TRBJ2-3, with D unresolved. This CDR3 comprises 15 residues. Trimming shortened V by 1 base and J by 2 bases, and 10 bases separated the two germline ends. Germline CDR1 and CDR2: SGHTA and FQGNSA. CDR3 protein: CASSLVSLYTDTQYF. The CDR3 DNA reads as TGTGCCAGCAGCTTAGTTAGCCTGTACACAGATACGCAGTATTTT.

The CDR3 DNA reads TGTGCCAGCAGCTCTCCCGGTCTGGGTAATTCACCCCTCCACTTT. As protein: CASSSPGLGNSPLHF. The chain has TRBV7-8 and TRBJ1-6; no reliable D call. Germline V gene data show CDR1 as SGHVS and CDR2 as FQNEAQ. The V gene lost 4 bases and the J gene lost 6 bases, with 13 bases spanning the gap. The CDR3 runs to 15 residues.

The V call is TRBV11-2, the J call TRBJ2-5; tentatively, D is TRBD2 (6 bases). The CDR3 runs 15 residues. V was clipped by 3 bases and J by 4 bases, with 15 bases between them. Per the germline V gene, CDR1 is SGHAT and CDR2 is FQNNGV. The CDR3 region is CASSFIRESGETQYF. The CDR3 nucleotides are TGTGCCAGCAGCTTCATCCGGGAGTCAGGAGAGACCCAGTACTTC. Supplemented by reference TRBV11-2 and TRBJ2-5, the full variable domain reads EAGVAQSPRYKIIEKRQSVAFWCNPISGHATLYWYQQILGQGPKLLIQFQNNGVVDDSQLPKDRFSAERLKGVDSTLKIQPAKLEDSAVYLCASSFIRESGETQYFGPGTRLLVL.

The chain links TRBV6-2 or TRBV6-3 to TRBJ1-1; 7 nucleotides align to TRBD1. Losses at the gene ends were 2 bases for V and 4 bases for J; bases not matched to a gene: 7. Germline V gene lookup returns CDR1 MNHEY and CDR2 SVGEGT. This CDR3 contains 15 residues. CDR3 protein: CASSYGRTGGTEAFF. CDR3 DNA: TGTGCCAGCAGTTACGGCCGGACAGGCGGCACTGAAGCTTTCTTT.

The chain recombines TRBV28 with TRBJ1-2; D uncertain. The CDR3 covers 13 residues. The germline V gene encodes CDR1 MDHEN and CDR2 SYDVKM. With 10 bases removed from V and 0 bases from J, the gap between germline ends came to 12 bases. The CDR3, as DNA: TGTGCCATCCTTGAAGGCTCTAACTATGGCTACACCTTC. Translation: CAILEGSNYGYTF.

The chain is built from TRBV9 and TRBJ2-1; TRBD2 aligns across 8 bases. The germline gives CDR1 SGDLS, CDR2 YYNGEE. This CDR3 region has 16 residues. Trimming took 0 bases from V and 0 from J; bases not matched to a gene: 2. CDR3 sequence: CASSVVSGSSYNEQFF. The CDR3 DNA follows: TGTGCCAGCAGCGTAGTAAGCGGGAGCTCCTACAATGAGCAGTTCTTC.

The chain recombines TRBV5-1 with TRBJ1-2; unclear D gene. The germline gives CDR1 SGHRS, CDR2 YFSETQ. V was pared by 0 bases and J by 6 bases, with 12 bases between. The CDR3 is 14 amino acids. The CDR3 here is CASSLEWSSDGYTF. CDR3 nucleotide sequence: TGCGCCAGCAGCTTGGAATGGTCATCGGATGGCTACACCTTC.

The gene calls are TRBV6-4 and TRBJ2-3; 7 bases fit TRBD1. CDR1 and CDR2 from the germline V gene are MRHNA and SNTAGT. The CDR3 has 16 amino acids. The junction had 10 bases not matched to a gene; V was cut back by 7 bases and J by 0 bases. CDR3 residues: CASKPNRDSSTDTQYF. DNA for the CDR3: TGTGCCAGCAAACCCAACCGGGACAGCAGCACAGATACGCAGTATTTT.